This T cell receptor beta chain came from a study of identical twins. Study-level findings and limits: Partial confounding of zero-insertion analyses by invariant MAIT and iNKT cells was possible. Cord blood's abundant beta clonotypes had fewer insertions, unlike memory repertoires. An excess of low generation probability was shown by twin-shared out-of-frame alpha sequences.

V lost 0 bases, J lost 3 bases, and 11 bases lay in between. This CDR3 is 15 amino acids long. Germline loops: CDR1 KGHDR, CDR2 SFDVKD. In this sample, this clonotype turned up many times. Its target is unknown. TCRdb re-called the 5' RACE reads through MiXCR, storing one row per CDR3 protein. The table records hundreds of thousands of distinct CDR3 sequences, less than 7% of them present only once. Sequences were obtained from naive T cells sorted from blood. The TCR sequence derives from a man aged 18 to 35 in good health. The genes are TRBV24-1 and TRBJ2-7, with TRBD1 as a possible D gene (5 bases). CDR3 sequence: CATSDLGHIDYEQYF. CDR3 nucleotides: TGTGCCACCAGTGATTTGGGACATATTGACTACGAGCAGTACTTC.